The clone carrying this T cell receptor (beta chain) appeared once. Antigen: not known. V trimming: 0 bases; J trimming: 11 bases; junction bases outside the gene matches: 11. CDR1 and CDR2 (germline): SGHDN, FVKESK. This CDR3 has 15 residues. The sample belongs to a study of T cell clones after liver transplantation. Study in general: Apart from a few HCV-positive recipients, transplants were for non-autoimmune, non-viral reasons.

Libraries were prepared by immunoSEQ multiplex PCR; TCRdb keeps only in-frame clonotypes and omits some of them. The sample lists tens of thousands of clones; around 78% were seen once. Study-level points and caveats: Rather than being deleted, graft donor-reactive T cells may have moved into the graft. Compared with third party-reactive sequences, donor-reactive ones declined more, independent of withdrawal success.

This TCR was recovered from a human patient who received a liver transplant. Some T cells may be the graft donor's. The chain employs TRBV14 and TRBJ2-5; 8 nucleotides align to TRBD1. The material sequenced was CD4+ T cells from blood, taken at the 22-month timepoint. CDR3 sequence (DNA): TGTGCCAGCAGCCAAGAATTGGCCGGGACAGGACGACAGTACTTC. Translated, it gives CASSQELAGTGRQYF.